This TCR beta chain is from a study of molecular identifiers for immune sequencing clone quantification. Researchers sorted naive CD8 T cells as cells that were CD8+CD4-CCR7+CD45RA+. This clonotype showed up many times. The antigen remains undetermined. Germline values: CDR1 PRHDT, CDR2 FYEKMQ (reference sequence). There are 15 residues in the CDR3. The J segment lost 3 bases and the V segment lost 5 bases, leaving 10 bases of the junction unmatched. Notes on the study in general: Sharing of a barcode by identical TCR molecules could cause highly expanded clone sizes to be underestimated.

Making the bulk TCR libraries relied on previously described methods and listed TCR primers. Via MiXCR, TCRdb re-called the PCR reads, giving one row per CDR3 protein. Of around 470,000 distinct CDR3 sequences in the sample, 25% were seen once. The source material was naive CD8+ T cells from blood, with Jurkat cell RNA spiked in. Stated subset: FACS-sorted CD8+CD4-CCR7+CD45RA+ naive T cells. This sequence originates from a human donor in good health. Some libraries in this study had Jurkat cell RNA spiked in. The rearrangement links TRBV13 to TRBJ2-7; 7 nucleotides match TRBD2. CDR3 DNA: TGTGCCAGCAGCACACTTCAGGGAGGGCACTACGAGCAGTACTTC. This translates into CASSTLQGGHYEQYF.